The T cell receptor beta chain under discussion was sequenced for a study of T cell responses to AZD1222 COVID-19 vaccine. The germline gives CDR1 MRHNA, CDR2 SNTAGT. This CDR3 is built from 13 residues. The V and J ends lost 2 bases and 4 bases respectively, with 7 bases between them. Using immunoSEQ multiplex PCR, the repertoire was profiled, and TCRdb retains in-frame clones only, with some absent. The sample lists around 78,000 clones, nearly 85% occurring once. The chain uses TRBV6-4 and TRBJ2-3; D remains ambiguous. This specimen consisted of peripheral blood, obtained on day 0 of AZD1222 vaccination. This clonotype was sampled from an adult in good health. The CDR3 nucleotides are TGTGCCAGCAGTGACACTACTTCAGATACGCAGTATTTT. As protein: CASSDTTSDTQYF.